This section outlines one T cell receptor beta chain sequence together with its context. The data belong to a study of blood T cell repertoires in COVID-19. Profiling relied on immunoSEQ multiplex PCR, and the TCRdb table lists in-frame clones only, not all of them. The sample contains roughly 200,000 clones, 70% to 90% of which appear only once. CDR1 and CDR2 from the germline V gene are MNHNS and SASEGT. V shed 4 bases and J 2 bases; nucleotides not matched to a gene: 3. The CDR3 totals 16 residues. The receptor was isolated from a woman in her twenties or thirties with active or convalescent COVID-19. The sequenced sample was peripheral blood. This chain links TRBV6-1 with TRBJ1-3; 12 nucleotides agree with TRBD1. The CDR3 loop reads CASSAGQGATGNTIYF. CDR3 in DNA: TGTGCCAGCAGTGCGGGACAGGGGGCTACTGGAAACACCATATATTTT.